The 28 T cell receptor beta chains given below trace back to one sample, sequenced in a study of shared clonotypes between healthy human individuals. Naive-designated CD8 cells lacked CD45RO, were positively enriched for CCR7, and omitted terminally differentiated effector memory CD45RA+ cells. The data were produced by immunoSEQ multiplex PCR, yet TCRdb's version contains in-frame clones alone and is incomplete. Of about 590,000 clones in the sample, roughly 95% were seen once. The sequenced material came from naive CD8+ T cells sorted from blood. All receptors derive from a woman in her 30s in good health.

This clone was found a few times. This chain connects TRBV27 to TRBJ1-4; D is ambiguous. Trimming removed 3 bases from V and 6 bases from J, with 11 bases in between. Germline loops: CDR1 MNHEY, CDR2 SMNVEV (reference sequence). This CDR3 has 14 amino acids. The CDR3 sequence is CASSFGFGDEKLFF. The CDR3 DNA is TGTGCCAGCAGTTTCGGGTTCGGGGATGAAAAACTGTTTTTT.

V gene TRBV6-5 combines with J gene TRBJ1-2; 9 nucleotides agree with TRBD1. V lost 2 bases to trimming and J lost 6 bases; unmatched junction nucleotides: 4. CDR1 MNHEY and CDR2 SVGAGI come from the germline V gene. This CDR3 has 14 residues. This CDR3 reads CASSYTGQGNGYTF. In DNA, the CDR3 is TGTGCCAGCAGTTACACCGGACAGGGGAATGGCTACACCTTC.

The V gene is TRBV7-9, the J gene TRBJ1-2; possible D gene TRBD1, 5 bases. V lost 10 bases, J lost 4 bases, and 19 bases lay in between. This CDR3 has 14 residues. Germline V gene lookup returns CDR1 SEHNR and CDR2 FQNEAQ (reference sequence). This CDR3 reads CATPPQGVIYGYTF. In DNA, the CDR3 is TGTGCCACTCCGCCCCAAGGGGTTATCTATGGCTACACCTTC.

The CDR3 nucleotides read TGTGCCAGCAGTTCCGTTGGGCACAGGGAGACCCAGTACTTC. The encoded protein is CASSSVGHRETQYF. This rearrangement joins TRBV6-5 to TRBJ2-5, with D possibly being TRBD1 (5 bases). Trimming left V 4 bases short and J 5 bases short, with 14 bases between. CDR1 MNHEY and CDR2 SVGAGI come from the germline V gene. This CDR3 has 14 amino acids.

This clone was recorded a few times. The V and J genes are TRBV19 and TRBJ2-2; 14 positions match TRBD2. The V gene's germline CDR1 is LNHDA and CDR2 SQIVND (reference sequence). The junction had 7 bases not matched to a gene; V was cut back by 6 bases and J by 7 bases. The CDR3 covers 16 residues. This CDR3 is CASSPGLAGDGGELFF. CDR3 in DNA: TGTGCCAGTAGCCCGGGACTAGCGGGAGACGGCGGGGAGCTGTTTTTT.

The gene calls are TRBV7-9 and TRBJ1-1, with a tentative D call TRBD1 (6 bases). V was clipped by 5 bases and J by 1 base, with 17 bases between them. This CDR3 spans 16 amino acids. Germline V gene data show CDR1 as SEHNR and CDR2 as FQNEAQ (reference sequence). The CDR3 region is CASSRNSQGPNTEAFF. In DNA, the CDR3 is TGTGCCAGCAGCCGAAATTCCCAGGGGCCGAACACTGAAGCTTTCTTT.

CDR3 sequence: CASSIDREGRETQYF. For the CDR3, the DNA is TGTGCCAGTAGTATCGATAGGGAGGGGCGAGAGACCCAGTACTTC. The genes are TRBV19 and TRBJ2-5; 7 bases are shared with TRBD2. This CDR3 is 15 amino acids long. Germline lookup yields CDR1 LNHDA and CDR2 SQIVND (reference sequence). V gave up 3 bases and J gave up 4 bases; unmatched junction bases: 8.

This clone was seen a single time. The rearrangement uses TRBV29-1 and TRBJ2-2; perhaps TRBD2 as D (5 bases). Germline V CDR1 and CDR2: SQVTM, ANQGSEA. This CDR3 region has 12 residues. The V gene lost 6 bases and the J gene lost 4 bases, with 9 bases spanning the gap. The CDR3 is CSVASGTGELFF. The CDR3, as DNA: TGCAGCGTCGCAAGCGGCACCGGGGAGCTGTTTTTT.

The CDR3 nucleotides read TGCGCCAGCAGCGGGACAGGGGGATATAGCAATCAGCCCCAGCATTTT. The encoded protein is CASSGTGGYSNQPQHF. This chain uses TRBV4-1 with TRBJ1-5; 11 positions match TRBD1. The CDR3 contains 16 residues. V was pared by 5 bases and J by 0 bases, with 3 bases of the junction left unmatched. From germline, CDR1 is MGHRA and CDR2 YSYEKL.

The table lists this clone with a few counts. J is TRBJ2-7 and V is TRBV11-2, with D perhaps TRBD1 or TRBD2 (5 bases each). In germline, CDR1 is SGHAT, CDR2 FQNNGV. The V end lost 3 bases, the J end lost 4 bases, and 13 bases lay between the germline ends. This CDR3 comprises 14 residues. CDR3 nucleotide sequence: TGTGCCAGCAGCTTCTTCGGGGACGTTTACGAGCAGTACTTC. Protein sequence: CASSFFGDVYEQYF.

The chain joins TRBV5-1 to TRBJ1-2; D possibly corresponds to TRBD1 (5 bases). Trimming stripped 7 bases from V and 6 bases from J, with 16 bases between. Germline CDR1 reads SGHRS; CDR2 reads YFSETQ. The CDR3 contains 13 residues. The CDR3 DNA reads TGCGCCAGCTCGGGACGGGGAGTAGATGGCTACACCTTC. Amino acids: CASSGRGVDGYTF.

This clone appeared once. The chain recombines TRBV28 with TRBJ2-5; D is perhaps TRBD1 (6 bases). The J call may be wrong; the DNA end is better matched by TRBJ2-7. Germline V gene sequence: CDR1 MDHEN, CDR2 SYDVKM. The CDR3 is 11 amino acids. The CDR3 region has the DNA TGTGCCAGCAGTAGGGGGTACGAGCAGTACTTC. Translated: CASSRGYEQYF.

Here the CDR3 DNA reads TGTGCCAGCAGCGTAGACGGGAGGTCCAGGGATGAGCAGTTCTTC. Protein product: CASSVDGRSRDEQFF. This sequence joins TRBV9 and TRBJ2-1; 7 nucleotides align to TRBD2. The CDR3 spans 15 residues. Germline lookup yields CDR1 SGDLS and CDR2 YYNGEE. With 0 bases clipped from V and 8 bases from J, the junction kept 8 bases outside the gene matches.

This clone was found once. The chain carries TRBV6-5 and TRBJ2-7, with no clear D. The germline V gene encodes CDR1 MNHEY and CDR2 SVGAGI. Trimming left V 6 bases short and J 0 bases short, with 12 bases between. This CDR3 comprises 14 residues. CDR3: CASRVDGNSYEQYF. CDR3 bases: TGTGCCAGCAGGGTGGACGGAAACTCCTACGAGCAGTACTTC.

The chain links TRBV29-1 to TRBJ2-7; D gene unclear. Germline lookup yields CDR1 SQVTM and CDR2 ANQGSEA. The V and J ends lost 2 bases and 0 bases respectively, with 5 bases between them. The CDR3 runs to 12 residues. The CDR3 DNA is TGCAGCGTTGAAAGCCCCTCCTACGAGCAGTACTTC. Translating gives CSVESPSYEQYF.

The rearrangement uses TRBV7-8 and TRBJ2-1; TRBD2 matches 9 bases. The CDR3 length is 15 residues. J gave up 8 bases and V 4 bases, and 9 bases lay outside the gene matches. CDR1 is SGHVS and CDR2 is FQNEAQ in the germline V gene. CDR3 DNA sequence: TGTGCCAGCAGCTACGTGGCGGGAGGGTTCGATGAGCAGTTCTTC. It yields the protein CASSYVAGGFDEQFF.

The chain recombines TRBV2 with TRBJ2-1, with D perhaps matching TRBD1 or TRBD2 (5 bases each). CDR1 and CDR2 from the germline V gene are SNHLY and FYNNEI. Trimming left V 5 bases short and J 9 bases short, with 8 bases between. The CDR3 extends over 11 amino acids. In nucleotides, the CDR3 is TGTGCCAGCAGTCCCGGGACTGAGCAGTTCTTC. It translates to CASSPGTEQFF.

The gene calls are TRBV6-5 and TRBJ1-2, with a possible D match to TRBD1 (5 bases). Per the germline V gene, CDR1 is MNHEY and CDR2 is SVGAGI. V dropped 2 bases and J dropped 10 bases, with 17 bases sitting between them. The CDR3 is 14 amino acids. This CDR3 reads CASSYGASLPNYTF. CDR3 DNA: TGTGCCAGCAGTTACGGGGCCTCGCTACCAAACTACACCTTC.

V gene TRBV4-2 combines with J gene TRBJ2-7; D unresolved. V lost 0 bases to trimming and J lost 6 bases, with 18 bases between them. Per the germline V gene, CDR1 is LGHNA and CDR2 is YNFKEQ. The CDR3 length is 16 residues. The CDR3 coding sequence is TGTGCCAGCAGCCAAGATCTTCTGCAATCGGTGGGCGAGCAGTACTTC. It encodes CASSQDLLQSVGEQYF.

This chain links TRBV5-6 with TRBJ2-7; TRBD1 matches at 9 bases. The length of the CDR3 is 15 residues. Unmatched junction bases numbered 3, after V lost 1 base and J lost 1 base. Germline values: CDR1 SGHDT, CDR2 YYEEEE. The CDR3 nucleotides are TGTGCCAGCAGCTTGAGGGACAGGGTTTCCTACGAGCAGTACTTC. Amino acid sequence: CASSLRDRVSYEQYF.

This clone appeared once. The chain uses TRBV7-9 and TRBJ2-2; a possible D gene is TRBD2 (5 bases). This CDR3 is built from 12 residues. V gave up 4 bases and J gave up 7 bases, with 7 bases separating them. Germline V lookup: CDR1 SEHNR, CDR2 FQNEAQ (reference sequence). This CDR3 is CASSSRVGELFF. CDR3 nucleotides: TGTGCCAGCAGCTCGCGGGTCGGGGAGCTGTTTTTT.

This clone was recorded once. The CDR3, as DNA: TGTGCCAGCAGGGAACTGGGGGAGTCGGCGGAGACCCAGTACTTC. The encoded protein is CASRELGESAETQYF. The chain uses TRBV28 and TRBJ2-5; the D gene could be TRBD1 or TRBD2 (5 bases each). The CDR3 has 15 amino acids. The V end was cut by 6 bases, the J end by 5 bases, with 19 bases between. Germline CDR1 reads MDHEN; CDR2 reads SYDVKM. Looking up the rest from reference TRBV28 and TRBJ2-5 gives the full variable domain: DVKVTQSSRYLVKRTGEKVFLECVQDMDHENMFWYRQDPGLGLRLIYFSYDVKMKEKGDIPEGYSVSREKKERFSLILESASTNQTSMYLCASRELGESAETQYFGPGTRLLVL.

This chain connects TRBV4-2 to TRBJ2-7, with D tentatively TRBD2 (6 bases). The CDR3 is 15 residues long. CDR1 and CDR2 from the germline V gene are LGHNA and YNFKEQ. V was shortened by 1 base and J by 1 base, with 11 bases between the two germline ends. The CDR3 sequence: CASSQVPSVSYEQYF. The DNA for the CDR3 is TGTGCCAGCAGCCAAGTACCTAGCGTTTCCTACGAGCAGTACTTC.

The J gene is TRBJ2-7, the V gene TRBV4-1, with TRBD2 matching 8 bases. Trimming cost V 1 base and J 2 bases; bases outside gene matches: 4. Germline V gives CDR1 MGHRA, CDR2 YSYEKL. The CDR3 is made up of 15 amino acids. CDR3 amino acids: CASSQVKGLAYEQYF. Written as DNA, the CDR3 is TGCGCCAGCAGCCAAGTCAAGGGACTAGCCTACGAGCAGTACTTC.

This chain joins TRBV13 and TRBJ2-3, with D tentatively TRBD1 (5 bases). V shed 3 bases and J shed 4 bases, with 11 bases lying between them. The CDR3 is 14 residues long. Germline CDR1 reads PRHDT; CDR2 reads FYEKMQ (reference sequence). For the CDR3, the DNA is TGTGCCAGCAGCTTTCAGGGTAGTGCAGATACGCAGTATTTT. It encodes CASSFQGSADTQYF.

For the CDR3, the DNA is TGTGCCAGCAGTCACATCCGCCGGGACACCGATATCCATGGCTACACCTTC. Encoded protein: CASSHIRRDTDIHGYTF. This chain joins TRBV28 and TRBJ1-2, with a possible D match to TRBD1 (6 bases). V was shortened by 5 bases and J by 6 bases, with 25 bases between the two germline ends. The CDR3 extends over 17 amino acids. Germline lookup yields CDR1 MDHEN and CDR2 SYDVKM.

The chain combines TRBV15 with TRBJ1-1; 11 positions agree with TRBD1. The V gene end was trimmed by 3 bases and the J gene end by 4 bases; junction bases not matched to a gene: 4. CDR1 is LNHNV and CDR2 is YYDKDF in the germline V gene (reference sequence). The length of the CDR3 is 15 residues. In DNA form, the CDR3 reads TGTGCCACCAGCAGGGACAGGGGGCAGGTCACTGAAGCTTTCTTT. Translation gives CATSRDRGQVTEAFF.

The J gene is TRBJ2-1, the V gene TRBV2; the match to TRBD2 covers 8 bases. The germline gives CDR1 SNHLY, CDR2 FYNNEI. Unmatched junction bases numbered 4, after V lost 4 bases and J lost 2 bases. This CDR3 has 15 amino acids. Here the CDR3 DNA reads TGTGCCAGCAGTGGCAATAGCGGGGCCTACAATGAGCAGTTCTTC. It translates to CASSGNSGAYNEQFF.